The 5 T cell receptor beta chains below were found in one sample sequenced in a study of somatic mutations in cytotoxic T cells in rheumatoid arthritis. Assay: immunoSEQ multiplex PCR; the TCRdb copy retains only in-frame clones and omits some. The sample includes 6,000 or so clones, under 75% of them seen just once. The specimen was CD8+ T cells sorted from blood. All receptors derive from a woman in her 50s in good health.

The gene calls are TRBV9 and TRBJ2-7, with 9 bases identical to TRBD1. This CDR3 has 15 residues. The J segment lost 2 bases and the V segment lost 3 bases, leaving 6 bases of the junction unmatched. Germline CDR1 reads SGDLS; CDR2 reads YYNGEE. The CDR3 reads CASSARTGDAYEQYF. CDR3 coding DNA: TGTGCCAGCAGCGCCAGGACAGGGGATGCCTACGAGCAGTACTTC.

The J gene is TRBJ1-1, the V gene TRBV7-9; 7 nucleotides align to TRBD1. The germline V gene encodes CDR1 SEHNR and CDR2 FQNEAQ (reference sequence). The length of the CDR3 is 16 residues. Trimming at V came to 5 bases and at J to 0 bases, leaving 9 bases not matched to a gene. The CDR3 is CASSLGDSEMNTEAFF. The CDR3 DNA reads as TGTGCCAGCAGCCTAGGGGACAGTGAAATGAACACTGAAGCTTTCTTT.

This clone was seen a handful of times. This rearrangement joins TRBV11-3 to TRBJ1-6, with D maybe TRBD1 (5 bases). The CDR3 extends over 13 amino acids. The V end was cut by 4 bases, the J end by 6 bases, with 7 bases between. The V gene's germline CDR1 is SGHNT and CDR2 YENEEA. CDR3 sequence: CASSSDSNSPLHF. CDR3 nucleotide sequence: TGTGCCAGCAGCTCAGACAGTAATTCACCCCTCCACTTT.

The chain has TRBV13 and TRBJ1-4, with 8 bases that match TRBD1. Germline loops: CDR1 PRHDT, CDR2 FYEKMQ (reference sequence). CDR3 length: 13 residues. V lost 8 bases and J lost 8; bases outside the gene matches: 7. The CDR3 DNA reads TGTGCCAGCCTAGGACAGGGCGACGAAAAACTGTTTTTT. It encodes CASLGQGDEKLFF.

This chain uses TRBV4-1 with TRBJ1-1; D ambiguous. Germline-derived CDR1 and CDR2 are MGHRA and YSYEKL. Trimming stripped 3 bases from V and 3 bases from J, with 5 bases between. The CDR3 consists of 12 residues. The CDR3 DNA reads TGCGCCAGCAGCCAGAGTGACACTGAAGCTTTCTTT. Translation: CASSQSDTEAFF.